The following is a T cell receptor (beta chain) sequence with its context. Its antigen remains unidentified. No much larger clonotype is one base removed from it; base qualities were not supplied. The library was made by the immunoSEQ multiplex PCR assay. TCRdb carries this immuneACCESS record with in-frame sequences only. Its versions omit some clonotypes, under half of them owing to an unresolved V gene in the studies checked, with the rest unexplained. Recorded for this sample are fewer than 55,000 clones; 90% of them occurred a single time. Jointly, the top ten make up under 6.5% of the sample. The data were obtained in a study of T cell changes during pregnancy in multiple sclerosis (dated by TCRdb to 2018 to 2020). General notes on the study: The study looked at changes in the T cell repertoire across pregnancy in women with multiple sclerosis.

From a lookup of the germline V gene, CDR1 and CDR2 are SGHAT and FQNNGV. From cysteine to phenylalanine, the CDR3 is 15 amino acids long. Of all the DNA, just the CDR3 is kept, 45 bases in frame from base 1. The germline ends are 13 bases apart after V is trimmed by 1 base and J by 3 bases. The receptor chain draws on TRBV11-2 and TRBJ2-7; tentative D gene TRBD2, with 6 bases matching. Material: peripheral blood, obtained after pregnancy. The clonotype was recovered from a female donor in good health, enrolled as a control in a pregnancy study. The DNA reads as follows: TGTGCCAGCAGCTTAGGTACTAGCCGCATCTACGAGCAGTACTTC. This gives the protein CASSLGTSRIYEQYF.